This TCR beta chain was found in a study of patients and donors after allogeneic stem cell transplantation. TCRdb independently ran MiXCR on the RT-PCR reads; one entry per CDR3 protein. The table has about 15,000 distinct CDR3 sequences, around 29% seen once. The CDR3 is 14 amino acids. In germline, CDR1 is SGHKS, CDR2 YYEKEE (reference sequence). V dropped 3 bases and J dropped 11 bases, with 15 bases sitting between them. Sequenced material: blood, either unsorted or a sorted T cell fraction (not recorded which). This chain joins TRBV5-5 and TRBJ1-6, with D unclear. This TCR derives from a human donor who was either an allogeneic HSCT recipient or a stem cell or donor lymphocyte infusion donor (not recorded which). It is not recorded whose cells these are; they may come from a transplant donor. CDR3 nucleotide sequence: TGTGCCAGCAGCTCCCCGGACCTAAGGGCACCCCTCCACTTT. Translated, it gives CASSSPDLRAPLHF.